This entry concerns a single T cell receptor (beta chain). This sample stems from a study of blood T cell repertoires in COVID-19. Across the whole study: The United States, Italy and Spain were the sources of the acute and convalescent COVID-19 samples. Sources were T cells, B-cell-depleted T cells, or PBMCs; the material itself was cDNA or gDNA.

TCRdb's table, derived via immunoSEQ multiplex PCR, lists solely in-frame clones and lacks some. The repertoire consists of 120,000 to 150,000 clones, with approximately 80% occurring once and the leading ten covering over 10%. The CDR3 has 17 amino acids. Germline-derived CDR1 and CDR2 are MNHEY and SMNVEV (reference sequence). The J segment lost 4 bases and the V segment lost 4 bases, leaving 10 bases of the junction unmatched. The material sequenced was peripheral blood. The chain employs TRBV27 and TRBJ1-5; 10 nucleotides agree with TRBD1. The TCR sequence derives from a man between 60 and 75 years old with active or convalescent COVID-19. This chain's CDR3 is CASSSQNPGQGNQPQHF. Here the CDR3 DNA reads TGTGCCAGCAGTTCCCAGAATCCGGGACAGGGGAATCAGCCCCAGCATTTT.